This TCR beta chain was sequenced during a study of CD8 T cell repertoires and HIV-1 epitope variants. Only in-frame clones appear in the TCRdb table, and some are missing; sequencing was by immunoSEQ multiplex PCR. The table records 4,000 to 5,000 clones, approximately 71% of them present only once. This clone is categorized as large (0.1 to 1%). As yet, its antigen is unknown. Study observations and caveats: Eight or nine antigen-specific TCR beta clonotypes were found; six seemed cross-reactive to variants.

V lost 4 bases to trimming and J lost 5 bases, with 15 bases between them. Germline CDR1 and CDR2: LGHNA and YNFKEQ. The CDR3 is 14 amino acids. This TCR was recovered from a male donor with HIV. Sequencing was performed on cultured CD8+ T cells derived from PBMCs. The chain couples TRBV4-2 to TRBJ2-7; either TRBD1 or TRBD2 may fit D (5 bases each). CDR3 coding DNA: TGTGCCAGCAGCCCTACAGGCGGGCGGGACGAGCAGTACTTC. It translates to CASSPTGGRDEQYF.